This is a list of T cell receptor beta chains from one sample in a study of memory CD4+ T cells and cytomegalovirus serostatus. Produced via immunoSEQ multiplex PCR; TCRdb's table is partial and in-frame only. The repertoire holds 27,000 or so clones, around 72% seen once, with under 0.85% in the top ten. Specimen: memory CD4+ T cells from blood. The receptors come from an adult in good health and CMV-seronegative. Each CDR3 is given with its conserved first and last residue. A D gene is named only where the DNA matches it firmly. Only some rows state a clone size, as once, few, many or a class for expanded clones.

v_call: TRBV7-8
clone_size: few
d_call: .
j_call: TRBJ1-5
cdr3_nt: TGTGCCAGCAGCTTGGGGGAGATTAGCAATCAGCCCCAGCATTTT
cdr3_aa: CASSLGEISNQPQHF

v_call: TRBV5-1
clone_size: once
d_call: .
j_call: TRBJ2-3
cdr3_nt: TGCGCCAGCAGCTTGGCTCGCAGAAACACAGATACGCAGTATTTT
cdr3_aa: CASSLARRNTDTQYF

v_call: TRBV5-1
clone_size: once
d_call: .
j_call: TRBJ1-3
cdr3_nt: TGCGCCAGCAGCTTGGCCGATTCTGGGGGATCCCTCTCTGGAAACACCATATATTTT
cdr3_aa: CASSLADSGGSLSGNTIYF

v_call: TRBV28
clone_size: .
d_call: .
j_call: TRBJ1-1
cdr3_nt: TGTGCCAGCAGTCTACAGGCCCCGGGGGCTGAAGCTTTCTTT
cdr3_aa: CASSLQAPGAEAFF

v_call: TRBV7-2
clone_size: few
d_call: .
j_call: TRBJ1-3
cdr3_nt: TGTGCCAGCGGACCAGACGGGAGCTCTGGAAACACCATATATTTT
cdr3_aa: CASGPDGSSGNTIYF

v_call: TRBV19
clone_size: .
d_call: TRBD2
j_call: TRBJ2-1
cdr3_nt: TGTGCCAGTAGTATGCGTCCCGGGAGTAGCGGGGTCGACAATGAGCAGTTCTTC
cdr3_aa: CASSMRPGSSGVDNEQFF

v_call: TRBV7-2
clone_size: .
d_call: TRBD1
j_call: TRBJ1-1
cdr3_nt: TGTGCCAGCAGCGGGACAGGGAGGATGAACACTGAAGCTTTCTTT
cdr3_aa: CASSGTGRMNTEAFF

v_call: TRBV6-5
clone_size: .
d_call: .
j_call: TRBJ1-2
cdr3_nt: TGTGCCAGCAGCCCCCTCGCACAATCTAACTATGGCTACACCTTC
cdr3_aa: CASSPLAQSNYGYTF

v_call: TRBV27
clone_size: .
d_call: .
j_call: TRBJ2-7
cdr3_nt: TGTGCCAGCAGGGACAGTTCCTACGAGCAGTACTTC
cdr3_aa: CASRDSSYEQYF

v_call: TRBV6-1
clone_size: .
d_call: .
j_call: TRBJ1-5
cdr3_nt: TGTGCCAGCAGTCCAACAGGGCCCGATCAGCCCCAGCATTTT
cdr3_aa: CASSPTGPDQPQHF